This T cell receptor (beta chain) stems from a study of OX40 agonist ivuxolimab in advanced cancers. Study conclusions and caveats: Average numbers of expanded clones were greater in CD8+ T cells than in CD4+.

Profiling relied on immunoSEQ multiplex PCR, and the TCRdb table lists in-frame clones only, not all of them. The table lists 45,000 to 65,000 clones, roughly 80% of them singletons. Drawing of blood for sampling happened at baseline, at cycle 4 day 1, and at cycle 7 day 1. Of note for this clone: As yet, its antigen is unknown.

Germline-derived CDR1 and CDR2 are SEHNR and FQNEAQ (reference sequence). Trimming removed 1 base from V and 3 bases from J, with 13 bases in between. This CDR3 region has 15 residues. Source: CD4+ or CD8+ T cells sorted from blood, taken in a trial of the OX40 agonist ivuxolimab. The TCR was taken from an adult with an advanced solid tumor such as melanoma, head and neck, liver or kidney cancer. The gene calls are TRBV7-9 and TRBJ2-7, with D perhaps assigned TRBD1 or TRBD2 (5 bases each). The CDR3 spells CASSLEGRGGYEQYF. CDR3 DNA sequence: TGTGCCAGCAGCTTAGAAGGTCGGGGCGGCTACGAGCAGTACTTC.